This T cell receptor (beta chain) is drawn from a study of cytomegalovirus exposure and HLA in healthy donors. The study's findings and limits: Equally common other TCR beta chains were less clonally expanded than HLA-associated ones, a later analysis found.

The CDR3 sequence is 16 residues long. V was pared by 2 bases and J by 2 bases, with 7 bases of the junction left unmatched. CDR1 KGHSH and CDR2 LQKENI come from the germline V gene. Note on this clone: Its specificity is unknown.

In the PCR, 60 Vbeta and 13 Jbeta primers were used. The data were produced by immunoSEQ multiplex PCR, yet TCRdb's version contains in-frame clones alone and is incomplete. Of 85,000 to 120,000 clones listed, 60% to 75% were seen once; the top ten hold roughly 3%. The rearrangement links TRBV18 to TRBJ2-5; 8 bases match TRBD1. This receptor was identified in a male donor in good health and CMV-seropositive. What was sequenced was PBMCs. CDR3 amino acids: CASSPTRQGKQETQYF. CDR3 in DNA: TGTGCCAGCTCACCAACGCGACAGGGGAAGCAAGAGACCCAGTACTTC.